These 32 T cell receptor beta chains originate from one sample sequenced in a study of blood T cell repertoires in COVID-19. Some clones are missing from TCRdb's copy, which holds only in-frame ones; the method was immunoSEQ multiplex PCR. The sample carries some 70,000 clones, 85% to 90% recorded once. Sequenced sample: peripheral blood. The receptors originated from a man in his fifties with acute or convalescent COVID-19.

The chain carries TRBV3-1 (or the pseudogene TRBV3-2) and TRBJ2-3, with 9 nucleotides matching TRBD1. V was clipped by 0 bases and J by 6 bases; unmatched bases: 22. Germline CDR1 and CDR2: LGHDT and YNNKEL (reference sequence). The CDR3 totals 21 residues. CDR3 sequence (DNA): TGTGCCAGCAGCCAAGAAAGGACAGGGAAGGGACAGGGTTTTTCCGGGGATACGCAGTATTTT. Translating gives CASSQERTGKGQGFSGDTQYF.

V gene TRBV30 combines with J gene TRBJ1-6, with D possibly TRBD1 on 6 matching bases. The CDR3 length is 14 residues. Trimming left V 0 bases short and J 9 bases short, with 12 bases between. Germline CDR1 GTSNPN, CDR2 SVGIG (reference sequence). The CDR3 here is CAWSVGGIGSPLHF. CDR3 in DNA: TGTGCCTGGAGTGTAGGGGGTATTGGTTCACCCCTCCACTTT.

The genes are TRBV28 and TRBJ2-7; TRBD1 matches 8 bases. The CDR3 loop spans 13 amino acids. J gave up 3 bases and V 7 bases, and 5 bases lay outside the gene matches. Germline V gene data show CDR1 as MDHEN and CDR2 as SYDVKM. For the CDR3, the DNA is TGTGCCAGCAAACGAACAGGGGGCTACGAGCAGTACTTC. As protein: CASKRTGGYEQYF.

The chain recombines TRBV7-6 with TRBJ2-7, with TRBD2 matching 7 bases. Trimming took 5 bases from V and 3 from J; bases not matched to a gene: 7. Germline CDR1 is SGHVS and CDR2 is FNYEAQ. The CDR3 consists of 14 residues. CDR3 nucleotides: TGTGCCAGCAGCGCCCTTGGGGGGGGCTACGAGCAGTACTTC. It codes for CASSALGGGYEQYF. Full variable domain (remainder filled in from reference TRBV7-6 and TRBJ2-7): GAGVSQSPRYKVTKRGQDVALRCDPISGHVSLYWYRQALGQGPEFLTYFNYEAQQDKSGLPNDRFSAERPEGSISTLTIQRTEQRDSAMYRCASSALGGGYEQYFGPGTRLTVT.

The chain uses TRBV10-3 and TRBJ1-1, with D maybe TRBD1 (5 bases). The V and J ends lost 4 bases and 1 base respectively, with 10 bases between them. The CDR3 totals 14 residues. Germline lookup yields CDR1 ENHRY and CDR2 SYGVKD. The DNA for the CDR3 is TGTGCCATCAGTGCAGGGTCCCCGAACACTGAAGCTTTCTTT. It yields the protein CAISAGSPNTEAFF.

The chain carries TRBV11-3 and TRBJ2-1; TRBD2 agrees at 8 bases. V lost 4 bases, J lost 3 bases, and 5 bases stayed unmatched. The CDR3 has 15 residues. Germline V gene sequence: CDR1 SGHNT, CDR2 YENEEA. CDR3 in amino acids: CASSSGSGSYNEQFF. Written as DNA, the CDR3 is TGTGCCAGCAGCTCAGGGAGCGGGAGCTACAATGAGCAGTTCTTC. The full variable domain, rest sourced from reference TRBV11-3 and TRBJ2-1, is EAGVVQSPRYKIIEKKQPVAFWCNPISGHNTLYWYLQNLGQGPELLIRYENEEAVDDSQLPKDRFSAERLKGVDSTLKIQPAELGDSAVYLCASSSGSGSYNEQFFGPGTRLTVL.

This rearrangement joins TRBV6-2 or TRBV6-3 to TRBJ1-2; TRBD1 matches at 8 bases. CDR1 and CDR2 from the germline V gene are MNHEY and SVGEGT. V shed 5 bases, J shed 10 bases, and the junction held 12 bases outside the gene matches. CDR3 length: 14 residues. CDR3 DNA sequence: TGTGCCAGCAGTGTTGTCGACAGGGGATCTATCTACACCTTC. Translation gives CASSVVDRGSIYTF.

The V gene is TRBV12-5, the J gene TRBJ1-2; 7 bases are a match to TRBD1. The CDR3 has 15 amino acids. The V and J ends lost 2 bases and 5 bases, in that order; junction bases with no gene match: 8. Germline V lookup: CDR1 LGHNT, CDR2 FRNRAP. DNA for the CDR3: TGTGCTAGTGGTTTGCCCCCGACAGGGACATATGGCTACACCTTC. Translating it yields CASGLPPTGTYGYTF.

The chain joins TRBV29-1 to TRBJ1-1, with a tentative D call TRBD1 (5 bases). The V end was cut by 6 bases, the J end by 0 bases, with 11 bases between. Germline loops: CDR1 SQVTM, CDR2 ANQGSEA. This CDR3 has 13 amino acids. In nucleotides, the CDR3 is TGCAGCGTCCAGGGAAACATGAACACTGAAGCTTTCTTT. It translates to CSVQGNMNTEAFF.

The chain couples TRBV28 to TRBJ1-1; no firm D call. Germline V CDR1 and CDR2: MDHEN, SYDVKM. The ends were cut back, 6 bases at V and 5 bases at J, with 19 bases in the middle. CDR3 length equals 15 residues. The CDR3: CASSRLPQVRTEAFF. CDR3 sequence (DNA): TGTGCCAGCAGCCGCCTACCCCAGGTACGAACTGAAGCTTTCTTT.

The chain couples TRBV19 to TRBJ2-3, with unresolved D. The CDR3 runs to 15 residues. The V end was cut by 9 bases, the J end by 3 bases, with 19 bases between. Germline V gene data show CDR1 as LNHDA and CDR2 as SQIVND (reference sequence). In nucleotides, the CDR3 is TGTGCCAGGACCACTGTTGAGCGCGAGACAGATACGCAGTATTTT. The encoded protein is CARTTVERETDTQYF.

V usage is TRBV5-5 and J usage is TRBJ2-5; D is perhaps TRBD1 (5 bases). The CDR3 contains 13 residues. The germline V and J ends were trimmed by 4 bases and 1 base, with 8 bases remaining between them. Germline loops: CDR1 SGHKS, CDR2 YYEKEE (reference sequence). For the CDR3, the DNA is TGTGCCAGCAGCCTGACAGTCCAAGAGACCCAGTACTTC. As protein: CASSLTVQETQYF.

The chain employs TRBV5-1 and TRBJ1-6; 7 bases align to TRBD1. CDR3 size: 18 residues. Per germline, CDR1 SGHRS and CDR2 YFSETQ. After removal of 4 bases from V and 7 bases from J, the junction contained 17 bases not matched to a gene. The CDR3 region is CASSGGFSGTAGNSPLHF. The DNA of the CDR3 is TGCGCCAGCAGCGGAGGATTTTCCGGGACAGCAGGAAATTCACCCCTCCACTTT. The full variable domain, with the rest looked up from reference TRBV5-1 and TRBJ1-6, is KAGVTQTPRYLIKTRGQQVTLSCSPISGHRSVSWYQQTPGQGLQFLFEYFSETQRNKGNFPGRFSGRQFSNSRSEMNVSTLELGDSALYLCASSGGFSGTAGNSPLHFGNGTRLTVT.

The V gene is TRBV11-3, the J gene TRBJ1-1; D unclear. V dropped 5 bases and J dropped 1 base, with 17 bases sitting between them. This CDR3 spans 16 amino acids. Germline assignment: CDR1 SGHNT and CDR2 YENEEA. This CDR3 reads CASSRLSSVGNTEAFF. Here the CDR3 DNA reads TGTGCCAGCAGCCGATTATCCTCGGTCGGGAACACTGAAGCTTTCTTT.

The chain uses TRBV12-3 or TRBV12-4 and TRBJ2-7; 8 nucleotides agree with TRBD1. J was trimmed by 7 bases and V by 5 bases; bases with no gene match: 7. The CDR3 runs 13 residues. As DNA, the CDR3 is TGTGCCAGCAGTGCCGGACAGGGTGGAGAGCAGTACTTC. Its protein is CASSAGQGGEQYF.

V is TRBV27 and J is TRBJ1-2; 7 nucleotides agree with TRBD1. V gave up 2 bases and J gave up 5 bases; unmatched junction bases: 2. Germline values: CDR1 MNHEY, CDR2 SMNVEV (reference sequence). The CDR3 runs to 13 residues. The CDR3 region is CASSLAQGYGYTF. CDR3 coding DNA: TGTGCCAGCAGTTTAGCACAGGGGTATGGCTACACCTTC.

The chain joins TRBV29-1 to TRBJ2-4, with 8 bases identical to TRBD2. The V gene's germline CDR1 is SQVTM and CDR2 ANQGSEA. J gave up 2 bases and V 6 bases, and 6 bases lay outside the gene matches. The CDR3 consists of 14 residues. CDR3 nucleotide sequence: TGCAGCGTGTGGACTAGCTTCTCCAAAAACATTCAGTACTTC. Translating gives CSVWTSFSKNIQYF.

V gene TRBV7-9 combines with J gene TRBJ2-7; perhaps TRBD1 as D (5 bases). With 5 bases removed from V and 3 bases from J, the gap between germline ends came to 20 bases. Germline values: CDR1 SEHNR, CDR2 FQNEAQ (reference sequence). The CDR3 totals 16 residues. The CDR3 spells CASSQGSRELNYEQYF. DNA of the CDR3: TGTGCCAGCAGCCAAGGCAGCAGGGAATTGAACTACGAGCAGTACTTC. The full variable domain, completed using reference TRBV7-9 and TRBJ2-7, is DTGVSQNPRHKITKRGQNVTFRCDPISEHNRLYWYRQTLGQGPEFLTYFQNEAQLEKSRLLSDRFSAERPKGSFSTLEIQRTEQGDSAMYLCASSQGSRELNYEQYFGPGTRLTVT.

The V and J genes are TRBV11-3 and TRBJ2-1; 8 bases line up with TRBD2. The CDR3 extends over 15 amino acids. Trimming at V came to 2 bases and at J to 6 bases, leaving 6 bases not matched to a gene. The germline gives CDR1 SGHNT, CDR2 YENEEA. CDR3 sequence reads: CASSLTREGSNEQFF. The CDR3, as DNA: TGTGCCAGCAGCTTAACCCGGGAGGGAAGCAATGAGCAGTTCTTC.

This clone was counted a few times. V usage is TRBV30 and J usage is TRBJ1-1; perhaps TRBD1 as D (5 bases). V dropped 3 bases and J dropped 1 base, with 18 bases sitting between them. The germline V gene has CDR1 GTSNPN and CDR2 SVGIG (reference sequence). This CDR3 is 16 amino acids long. The CDR3 loop reads CAWSKGVGGRNTEAFF. CDR3 nucleotide sequence: TGTGCCTGGAGCAAGGGTGTCGGGGGACGGAACACTGAAGCTTTCTTT.

The chain has TRBV30 and TRBJ2-2; 11 bases are shared with TRBD1. Germline CDR1 GTSNPN, CDR2 SVGIG (reference sequence). Germline trimming cut 1 base from V and 11 bases from J; bases unmatched to any gene: 18. The CDR3 spans 18 residues. The CDR3 region has the DNA TGTGCCTGGAGTGCAAGGACAGGGGGCCTTAGCGGGAGTCGAGAGCTGTTTTTT. Translated, it gives CAWSARTGGLSGSRELFF.

The chain joins TRBV3-1 (or the pseudogene TRBV3-2) to TRBJ1-2; 9 bases fit TRBD1. The CDR3 is made up of 15 amino acids. Germline V gene data show CDR1 as LGHDT and CDR2 as YNNKEL (reference sequence). The trim removed 0 bases at V and 7 bases at J, leaving 6 bases unmatched. The CDR3 sequence is CASSQDVTGGSGYTF. Here the CDR3 DNA reads TGTGCCAGCAGCCAAGATGTGACAGGGGGTTCTGGCTACACCTTC.

J is TRBJ1-4 and V is TRBV3-1 (or the pseudogene TRBV3-2); no clear D. The CDR3 runs 15 residues. V was clipped by 1 base and J by 11 bases, with 17 bases between them. Looked up from germline, CDR1 is LGHDT and CDR2 is YNNKEL (reference sequence). This CDR3 reads CASSQGLEKGAKLFF. CDR3 DNA sequence: TGTGCCAGCAGCCAAGGCCTCGAAAAGGGAGCGAAACTGTTTTTT.

This clone was counted a few times. CDR3 region: CASSEVLGLALDYEQYF. CDR3 in DNA: TGTGCCAGCAGTGAAGTGCTCGGGCTAGCACTAGACTACGAGCAGTACTTC. The chain combines TRBV2 with TRBJ2-7; tentative D call: TRBD2 (5 bases). Germline V gene lookup returns CDR1 SNHLY and CDR2 FYNNEI. Trimming left V 1 base short and J 3 bases short, with 19 bases between. This CDR3 spans 17 amino acids.

This clone was recorded once. The V gene is TRBV28, the J gene TRBJ2-7; 9 bases line up with TRBD1. With 8 bases clipped from V and 3 bases from J, the junction kept 8 bases outside the gene matches. Germline V gives CDR1 MDHEN, CDR2 SYDVKM. The CDR3 is 14 amino acids. The CDR3 region is CASEVGTGNYEQYF. The CDR3 coding sequence is TGTGCCAGCGAGGTGGGGACAGGGAACTACGAGCAGTACTTC.

The gene calls are TRBV24-1 and TRBJ1-2; D gene ambiguous. The V gene's germline CDR1 is KGHDR and CDR2 SFDVKD. The CDR3 consists of 13 residues. Trimming removed 5 bases at V and 4 bases at J, with 10 bases between. The CDR3 DNA reads as TGTGCCACCAGTGCGTCGAGTATCTATGGCTACACCTTC. As protein: CATSASSIYGYTF.

The chain links TRBV9 to TRBJ1-4; D gene unclear. There are 15 residues in the CDR3. V lost 3 bases to trimming and J lost 0 bases, with 9 bases between them. Germline CDR1 reads SGDLS; CDR2 reads YYNGEE. DNA of the CDR3: TGTGCCAGCAGCGACATAGGAGCAACTAATGAAAAACTGTTTTTT. Amino acids: CASSDIGATNEKLFF.

The chain is built from TRBV5-1 and TRBJ2-6, with TRBD2 identical over 13 bases. Germline V CDR1 and CDR2: SGHRS, YFSETQ. J gave up 12 bases and V 2 bases, and 11 bases lay outside the gene matches. This CDR3 is built from 17 residues. The CDR3 region is CASSLQRTSGRSGVLTF. In nucleotides, the CDR3 is TGCGCCAGCAGCTTACAAAGGACTAGCGGGAGATCTGGCGTCCTGACTTTC.

J is TRBJ1-2 and V is TRBV5-6; TRBD1 aligns across 8 bases. The CDR3 covers 17 residues. Trimming at V came to 0 bases and at J to 4 bases, leaving 11 bases not matched to a gene. CDR1 and CDR2 (germline): SGHDT, YYEEEE. CDR3 amino acids: CASSLGLTGGEAYGYTF. The CDR3 DNA follows: TGTGCCAGCAGCTTGGGATTAACAGGGGGGGAGGCCTATGGCTACACCTTC.

The chain couples TRBV7-8 to TRBJ2-5; possible D gene TRBD2, 6 bases. The CDR3 consists of 13 residues. Trimming pared 5 bases from V and 2 bases from J, leaving 9 bases between. Per the germline V gene, CDR1 is SGHVS and CDR2 is FQNEAQ. The DNA of the CDR3 is TGTGCCAGCAGCCGCGGGGTACAAGAGACCCAGTACTTC. As protein: CASSRGVQETQYF.

Relative to its sample, this clone is medium-sized. In nucleotides, the CDR3 is TGTGCCAGCAGCTTACGCCTGACAGGAACGAATCAGCCCCAGCATTTT. This sequence encodes CASSLRLTGTNQPQHF. The chain recombines TRBV7-2 with TRBJ1-5; possible D gene TRBD1, 6 bases. CDR3 length: 16 residues. The germline gives CDR1 SGHTA, CDR2 FQGNSA. The V gene lost 2 bases and the J gene lost 4 bases, with 15 bases spanning the gap.

This clone showed up just once. The V and J genes are TRBV30 and TRBJ1-6, with 7 bases identical to TRBD1. Germline V gene sequence: CDR1 GTSNPN, CDR2 SVGIG (reference sequence). Trimming removed 2 bases from V and 7 bases from J; junction bases left unmatched: 5. This CDR3 contains 14 residues. The CDR3 nucleotides read TGTGCCTGGAGTCGTAACAGGGGCAATTCACCCCTCCACTTT. This sequence encodes CAWSRNRGNSPLHF. The entire variable domain, with the rest obtained from reference TRBV30 and TRBJ1-6, is as follows: SQTIHQWPATLVQPVGSPLSLECTVEGTSNPNLYWYRQAAGRGLQLLFYSVGIGQISSEVPQNLSASRPQDRQFILSSKKLLLSDSGFYLCAWSRNRGNSPLHFGNGTRLTVT.